The 26 T cell receptor beta chains in this list originate from one sample, sequenced in a study of blood T cell repertoires in COVID-19. Measured with immunoSEQ multiplex PCR; TCRdb has only the in-frame clones, and not every one. The table has tens of thousands of clones, just over 90% seen once; the top ten hold 2% to 2.5%. Sequenced sample: peripheral blood. The origin of the receptors is a man aged 50 to 59 with active COVID-19.

V gene TRBV2 combines with J gene TRBJ1-4, with 9 bases lining up with TRBD1. CDR1 is SNHLY, CDR2 FYNNEI, per germline. CDR3 length: 17 residues. Trimming cost V 2 bases and J 1 base; bases outside gene matches: 5. As DNA, the CDR3 is TGTGCCAGCAGTGAATCCGCGGACAGGGGAACTAATGAAAAACTGTTTTTT. Its translation is CASSESADRGTNEKLFF.

This clone was picked up a small number of times. The rearrangement uses TRBV4-1 and TRBJ1-3; tentative D call: TRBD1 (6 bases). Trimming shortened V by 2 bases and J by 4 bases, and 12 bases separated the two germline ends. This CDR3 has 15 amino acids. Looked up from germline, CDR1 is MGHRA and CDR2 is YSYEKL. CDR3 bases: TGCGCCAGCAGCCAACAGGGGATTACCGGAAACACCATATATTTT. The encoded protein is CASSQQGITGNTIYF.

This clone came up a few times. The chain links TRBV5-1 to TRBJ2-7; no clear D gene. V shed 0 bases and J shed 0 bases, with 7 bases lying between them. This CDR3 spans 14 amino acids. Germline CDR1 and CDR2: SGHRS and YFSETQ. CDR3 region: CASSLDSSSYEQYF. The CDR3, as DNA: TGCGCCAGCAGCTTGGACAGTAGCTCCTACGAGCAGTACTTC. Based on the CDR3 plus reference TRBV5-1 and TRBJ2-7, the full variable domain is KAGVTQTPRYLIKTRGQQVTLSCSPISGHRSVSWYQQTPGQGLQFLFEYFSETQRNKGNFPGRFSGRQFSNSRSEMNVSTLELGDSALYLCASSLDSSSYEQYFGPGTRLTVT.

The table lists this clone with a few counts. The V call is TRBV6-1, the J call TRBJ2-2; no reliable D call. CDR3 length equals 15 residues. Germline assignment: CDR1 MNHNS and CDR2 SASEGT. With 0 bases removed from V and 7 bases from J, the gap between germline ends came to 12 bases. CDR3 coding DNA: TGTGCCAGCAGTGAAGCGCGCCTGTCCGGCGGGGAGCTGTTTTTT. Amino acids: CASSEARLSGGELFF.

The V call is TRBV12-3 or TRBV12-4, the J call TRBJ1-2; D unresolved. The CDR3 totals 13 residues. The V gene lost 3 bases and the J gene lost 2 bases, with 7 bases spanning the gap. The CDR3 sequence: CASSLLRNYGYTF. In DNA form, the CDR3 reads TGTGCCAGCAGTTTGCTACGGAACTATGGCTACACCTTC.

The rearrangement links TRBV2 to TRBJ2-1; TRBD1 might be the D (6 bases). The V end lost 5 bases, the J end lost 0 bases, and 8 bases lay between the germline ends. CDR1 and CDR2 (germline): SNHLY, FYNNEI. This CDR3 region has 14 residues. CDR3 DNA sequence: TGTGCCAGCAGTTGGACAGCCTCCTACAATGAGCAGTTCTTC. Its protein is CASSWTASYNEQFF.

This chain links TRBV6-4 with TRBJ1-5; 8 bases fit TRBD1. Germline V gene sequence: CDR1 MRHNA, CDR2 SNTAGT. Losses at the gene ends were 6 bases for V and 9 bases for J; bases not matched to a gene: 7. The CDR3 covers 13 residues. CDR3 bases: TGTGCCAGCAGCCCTGACAGGGGCCGGCCCCAGCATTTT. It translates to CASSPDRGRPQHF.

This chain connects TRBV19 to TRBJ2-3; 8 nucleotides agree with TRBD2. This CDR3 is 16 amino acids long. Germline V gene sequence: CDR1 LNHDA, CDR2 SQIVND (reference sequence). The ends lost 3 bases at V and 2 bases at J; junction bases unmatched: 7. DNA of the CDR3: TGTGCCAGTAGTATTTCTCGGGGGGGCCTCACAGATACGCAGTATTTT. Its translation: CASSISRGGLTDTQYF.

The chain carries TRBV7-2 and TRBJ1-1; possible D gene TRBD1, 5 bases. This CDR3 comprises 14 residues. Trimming left V 5 bases short and J 8 bases short, with 18 bases between. Looked up from germline, CDR1 is SGHTA and CDR2 is FQGNSA. This chain's CDR3 is CASSPRGRTQEAFF. The CDR3 DNA reads as TGTGCCAGCAGCCCTAGGGGTAGAACGCAAGAAGCTTTCTTT.

This chain links TRBV7-9 with TRBJ2-3, with D perhaps TRBD2 (5 bases). The CDR3 runs 13 residues. The germline V and J ends were trimmed by 5 bases and 2 bases, with 8 bases remaining between them. Germline assignment: CDR1 SEHNR and CDR2 FQNEAQ (reference sequence). The CDR3 sequence is CASSLRDTDTQYF. The CDR3 region has the DNA TGTGCCAGCAGCCTCCGGGACACAGATACGCAGTATTTT.

This clone was observed a few times. The chain carries TRBV2 and TRBJ2-2; TRBD2 agrees at 7 bases. Germline lookup yields CDR1 SNHLY and CDR2 FYNNEI. After removal of 10 bases from V and 8 bases from J, the junction contained 16 bases not matched to a gene. The CDR3 is 15 amino acids. CDR3 nucleotide sequence: TGTGCCACCTCACGGGCGGGGGTCCCAAGGGGGGAGCTGTTTTTT. Protein product: CATSRAGVPRGELFF.

The chain links TRBV30 to TRBJ1-1, with 8 positions matching TRBD1. V lost 5 bases, J lost 2 bases, and 7 bases stayed unmatched. This CDR3 has 14 amino acids. Looked up from germline, CDR1 is GTSNPN and CDR2 is SVGIG (reference sequence). CDR3 loop: CAWEQQGGNTEAFF. The CDR3, as DNA: TGTGCCTGGGAGCAACAGGGGGGAAACACTGAAGCTTTCTTT. Using reference TRBV30 and TRBJ1-1 for the parts outside the CDR3, the full variable domain is SQTIHQWPATLVQPVGSPLSLECTVEGTSNPNLYWYRQAAGRGLQLLFYSVGIGQISSEVPQNLSASRPQDRQFILSSKKLLLSDSGFYLCAWEQQGGNTEAFFGQGTRLTVV.

The genes are TRBV2 and TRBJ2-5, with 12 positions matching TRBD2. The CDR3 has 16 amino acids. Germline V gives CDR1 SNHLY, CDR2 FYNNEI. The V segment lost 6 bases and the J segment 6 bases; nucleotides outside the gene matches: 11. In nucleotides, the CDR3 is TGTGCCAGCAGCACTCCTCTAGCGGGAGGGCCGCAGACCCAGTACTTC. As protein: CASSTPLAGGPQTQYF. The entire variable domain, with the rest obtained from reference TRBV2 and TRBJ2-5, is as follows: EPEVTQTPSHQVTQMGQEVILRCVPISNHLYFYWYRQILGQKVEFLVSFYNNEISEKSEIFDDQFSVERPDGSNFTLKIRSTKLEDSAMYFCASSTPLAGGPQTQYFGPGTRLLVL.

The chain links TRBV2 to TRBJ2-1; TRBD2 matches 7 bases. V dropped 8 bases and J dropped 7; count of bases not matched to a gene: 8. The CDR3 runs to 13 residues. Germline V lookup: CDR1 SNHLY, CDR2 FYNNEI. The CDR3 region has the DNA TGTGCCAGCGGGAGGGAGGGTGAGAATGAGCAGTTCTTC. Its translation is CASGREGENEQFF.

CDR3 sequence (DNA): TGTGCCACCCAGGCGGGATTGGGCAATGAGCAGTTCTTC. This sequence encodes CATQAGLGNEQFF. V and J are TRBV2 and TRBJ2-1; tentative D call: TRBD2 (6 bases). V was trimmed by 10 bases and J by 6 bases, leaving 16 bases between them. CDR3 length: 13 residues. Germline V gives CDR1 SNHLY, CDR2 FYNNEI.

The chain combines TRBV5-4 with TRBJ2-7; 7 bases agree with TRBD1. The germline CDR1 and CDR2 sequences are SGHNT and YYREEE (reference sequence). V dropped 4 bases and J dropped 6; count of bases not matched to a gene: 10. CDR3 length: 14 residues. The CDR3 sequence: CASSPEGGYGEQYF. For the CDR3, the DNA is TGTGCCAGCAGCCCCGAAGGGGGCTACGGCGAGCAGTACTTC. Full variable domain (outside the CDR3, taken from reference TRBV5-4 and TRBJ2-7): ETGVTQSPTHLIKTRGQQVTLRCSSQSGHNTVSWYQQALGQGPQFIFQYYREEENGRGNFPPRFSGLQFPNYSSELNVNALELDDSALYLCASSPEGGYGEQYFGPGTRLTVT.

The chain has TRBV5-1 and TRBJ2-3; TRBD1 matches at 7 bases. Germline CDR1 SGHRS, CDR2 YFSETQ. CDR3 size: 14 residues. Losses at the gene ends were 3 bases for V and 6 bases for J; bases not matched to a gene: 7. CDR3 amino acids: CASSSGTAGDTQYF. The CDR3 DNA is TGCGCCAGCAGCTCCGGGACAGCAGGGGATACGCAGTATTTT.

This chain uses TRBV2 with TRBJ2-3; the D is unclear. Germline assignment: CDR1 SNHLY and CDR2 FYNNEI. The V end was cut by 4 bases, the J end by 4 bases, with 6 bases between. The CDR3 spans 12 residues. CDR3 in amino acids: CASSVGADTQYF. The CDR3 DNA sequence: TGTGCCAGCAGTGTGGGCGCAGATACGCAGTATTTT.

V usage is TRBV7-2 and J usage is TRBJ1-3, with a possible D match to TRBD1 (6 bases). Germline loops: CDR1 SGHTA, CDR2 FQGNSA. CDR3 length: 15 residues. Trimming took 0 bases from V and 4 from J, leaving 10 bases between them. The CDR3: CASSLAGTPGNTIYF. The DNA for the CDR3 is TGTGCCAGCAGCTTAGCCGGGACACCAGGAAACACCATATATTTT.

By share, this clone counts as medium-sized (0.01 to 0.1%). The CDR3 region has the DNA TGTGCCAGTAGCGACAGGGGAAGCTCCTACGAGCAGTACTTC. It translates to CASSDRGSSYEQYF. The chain recombines TRBV19 with TRBJ2-7, with TRBD1 identical over 8 bases. Trimming took 6 bases from V and 0 from J; bases not matched to a gene: 4. There are 14 residues in the CDR3. The germline CDR1 and CDR2 sequences are LNHDA and SQIVND (reference sequence).

V gene TRBV5-8 combines with J gene TRBJ2-5; weak D call: TRBD1 (6 bases). In germline, CDR1 is SGHTS, CDR2 YDEGEE. There are 14 residues in the CDR3. V gave up 4 bases and J gave up 5 bases, with 15 bases separating them. This chain's CDR3 is CASSPQGNTETQYF. The CDR3 DNA follows: TGTGCCAGCAGCCCCCAGGGGAATACGGAGACCCAGTACTTC.

The gene calls are TRBV29-1 and TRBJ1-5; D remains ambiguous. V lost 5 bases, J lost 3 bases, and 8 bases lay in between. Germline V gene lookup returns CDR1 SQVTM and CDR2 ANQGSEA. This CDR3 region has 12 residues. The CDR3 region is CSVKELNQPQHF. In nucleotides, the CDR3 is TGCAGCGTTAAGGAGCTCAATCAGCCCCAGCATTTT.

The CDR3 DNA follows: TGTGCCAGCAGCCCATCCGGGACAGGGGAAAATGGCTACACCTTC. Translating it yields CASSPSGTGENGYTF. The chain couples TRBV3-1 (or the pseudogene TRBV3-2) to TRBJ1-2; TRBD1 agrees at 10 bases. The germline V gene encodes CDR1 LGHDT and CDR2 YNNKEL (reference sequence). The J segment lost 6 bases and the V segment lost 4 bases, leaving 8 bases of the junction unmatched. The length of the CDR3 is 15 residues.

This clone has a handful of counts. The V call is TRBV19, the J call TRBJ2-7; 8 positions match TRBD1. The CDR3 has 14 residues. Germline V lookup: CDR1 LNHDA, CDR2 SQIVND (reference sequence). The V gene end was trimmed by 10 bases and the J gene end by 0 bases; junction bases not matched to a gene: 8. The CDR3, as DNA: TGTGCCACAAAGACCGGGACAGGCTCCTACGAGCAGTACTTC. This gives the protein CATKTGTGSYEQYF.

The rearrangement joins TRBV7-2 to TRBJ2-7, with D perhaps TRBD2 (6 bases). The CDR3 length is 14 residues. Trimming took off 1 base at V and 6 bases at J, with 13 bases between the two ends. Germline V gene data show CDR1 as SGHTA and CDR2 as FQGNSA. As DNA, the CDR3 is TGTGCCAGCAGCTTAGGGTATGGGAGGCTCGAGCAGTACTTC. It codes for CASSLGYGRLEQYF.

The chain employs TRBV7-2 and TRBJ1-5; D gene ambiguous. V was clipped by 3 bases and J by 7 bases, with 7 bases between them. Per the germline V gene, CDR1 is SGHTA and CDR2 is FQGNSA. The CDR3 has 12 residues. The CDR3 spells CASSLRVQPQHF. The CDR3 bases are TGTGCCAGCAGCTTGAGGGTCCAGCCCCAGCATTTT.